The entry below gives a single T cell receptor beta chain sequence along with its context. The antigen it binds to is not known. Base qualities are not recorded, but no much larger clone differs from it by a single base. The library was obtained by the immunoSEQ multiplex PCR assay. The authors processed their data as follows. A statistical classification framework was built for diagnosing cytomegalovirus status from the catalog of TCR beta chain sequences. TCRdb took over this immuneACCESS table, retaining in-frame rearrangements with V and J assigned. Such tables are incomplete; in checked studies, under half of the missing clones stem from an unresolved V gene, and the remainder is unexplained. For V, J and clone size, that table is used; D and trimming come from the DNA. Within this sample are 90,000 to 150,000 clones, with approximately 90% of them counted one time only. About 6.9% of the sample belongs to the ten largest clones.

This sample was included in a study of cytomegalovirus exposure and HLA in healthy donors (dated by TCRdb to about 2017). For the wider study: According to a later analysis, one platform produced both the 110 or so validation repertoires and the approximately 670 repertoires of the first cohort. The study aimed to test whether cataloging public T cell receptors could reveal signatures of past pathogen exposure. Besides the first cohort of 500 to 700 subjects, a separate validation cohort made up of 120 different subjects was used. The study combined high-throughput TCR immunosequencing, statistical association of individual TCRs with disease status, and machine learning to predict cytomegalovirus infection status.

Separate from the approximately 700-subject first cohort, the validation cohort of 95 to 150 subjects was the group to which the donors belonged. The investigation overall reported the following: The authors suggested that the approach could potentially be extended to other disease states and immunological phenotypes. The classifier was reported to diagnose cytomegalovirus status with high specificity and sensitivity in both the original and validation cohorts. Most TCR sequences were seen in very few donors, while some public TCRs were found in many individuals. In vitro tests confirmed that three of the cytomegalovirus-associated TCR beta chains recognize cytomegalovirus antigens. A later analysis had no HLA typing for the validation cohort, so co-occurrence there was scored across all 130 or so repertoires. The study listed 150 to 200 TCR beta chains as associated with cytomegalovirus. In a later analysis, TCRs clustered in the first cohort were found to also tend to co-occur in the roughly 120 validation repertoires, with approximately 94% of cluster scores above 0.

Trimming costs V 2 bases and J 0 bases, and their ends lie 5 bases apart. Taken from cysteine to phenylalanine, the CDR3 has 13 residues. Solely the CDR3 DNA is kept, with 39 bases framed from the first base. CDR1 and CDR2 were assigned from the germline V gene as SGDLS and YYNGEE. This receptor was obtained from a young woman in good health and CMV-seropositive. The sequenced material came from PBMCs. The chain joins TRBV9 to TRBJ1-1, with no confident D gene call. The CDR3 region: CASSVRLNTEAFF. The bases read TGTGCCAGCAGCGTCAGGCTGAACACTGAAGCTTTCTTT.